This passage covers 24 T cell receptor beta chains from one sample sequenced in a study of T-cell memory formation after mild COVID-19. TCRdb re-analysed the 5' RACE reads in MiXCR, keeping a single row per CDR3 protein. The sample carries roughly 600,000 distinct CDR3 sequences, approximately 19% recorded once. Sequencing input: PBMCs or a T cell subset sorted from them (not recorded which). These receptors all stem from an adult woman who had mild COVID-19 (a few samples of this study predate the infection). Cell type and time point are not known.

This chain uses TRBV18 with TRBJ2-3; D call uncertain. From germline, CDR1 is KGHSH and CDR2 LQKENI. The CDR3 extends over 15 amino acids. Trimming cost V 4 bases and J 10 bases, with 21 bases left between them. This CDR3 is CASSLAGLLQDAQYF. Here the CDR3 DNA reads TGTGCCAGCTCACTGGCCGGCCTTCTCCAAGACGCGCAGTATTTT.

This clonotype was seen a few times. V usage is TRBV20-1 and J usage is TRBJ1-4, with D unresolved. Between the trimmed V and J ends, which lost 4 bases and 8 bases, there was a span of 14 bases. CDR1 is DFQATT and CDR2 is SNEGSKA in the germline V gene (reference sequence). The CDR3 has 13 residues. CDR3 coding DNA: TGCAGTGCTAAACAGCCGATCGGGGAAAAACTGTTTTTT. This gives the protein CSAKQPIGEKLFF.

This chain links TRBV5-1 with TRBJ2-7; TRBD1 aligns across 8 bases. The CDR3 consists of 14 residues. Unmatched junction bases numbered 4, after V lost 0 bases and J lost 5 bases. The germline V gene encodes CDR1 SGHRS and CDR2 YFSETQ. CDR3 nucleotides: TGCGCCAGCAGCTTGGGACAGGGGTTACACGAGCAGTACTTC. Its translation is CASSLGQGLHEQYF.

This clonotype has only a few counts. The chain combines TRBV7-9 with TRBJ2-5, with a weak D call TRBD1 (6 bases). Trimming left V 5 bases short and J 1 base short, with 11 bases between. The CDR3 has 14 amino acids. In germline, CDR1 is SEHNR, CDR2 FQNEAQ (reference sequence). CDR3 DNA: TGTGCCAGCAGCACAATGGACAGCCAAGAGACCCAGTACTTC. It yields the protein CASSTMDSQETQYF. The full variable domain, in which reference TRBV7-9 and TRBJ2-5 provide the parts outside the CDR3, is DTGVSQNPRHKITKRGQNVTFRCDPISEHNRLYWYRQTLGQGPEFLTYFQNEAQLEKSRLLSDRFSAERPKGSFSTLEIQRTEQGDSAMYLCASSTMDSQETQYFGPGTRLLVL.

This clonotype was seen only a few times. This chain uses TRBV19 with TRBJ2-7; 7 bases agree with TRBD2. This CDR3 is 14 amino acids long. CDR1 and CDR2 from the germline V gene are LNHDA and SQIVND (reference sequence). V shed 5 bases, J shed 5 bases, and the junction held 9 bases outside the gene matches. The CDR3 is CASSSGTKNHEQYF. The CDR3 nucleotides are TGTGCCAGTAGTTCCGGGACTAAGAATCACGAGCAGTACTTC.

The table lists this clonotype with a few counts. DNA of the CDR3: TGCGCCAGCAGCCATCCCGCTGACGGATACGCTGAAGCTTTCTTT. Amino acids: CASSHPADGYAEAFF. V is TRBV4-1 and J is TRBJ1-1, with D hard to call. Trimming stripped 3 bases from V and 6 bases from J, with 17 bases between. In germline, CDR1 is MGHRA, CDR2 YSYEKL. The CDR3 sequence is 15 residues long.

Here the CDR3 DNA reads TGTGCCAGCAGTGAGCCTTCGGACAGAACAACTAATGAAAAACTGTTTTTT. Translation: CASSEPSDRTTNEKLFF. This chain links TRBV6-5 with TRBJ1-4, with a weak D call TRBD1 (6 bases). The CDR3 runs 17 residues. Trimming stripped 5 bases from V and 0 bases from J, with 16 bases between. Germline assignment: CDR1 MNHEY and CDR2 SVGAGI.

The chain links TRBV3-1 to TRBJ2-7; either TRBD1 or TRBD2 may fit D (5 bases each). The V end lost 1 base, the J end lost 4 bases, and 11 bases lay between the germline ends. In germline, CDR1 is LGHDT, CDR2 YNNKEL (reference sequence). This CDR3 is 14 amino acids long. The CDR3 DNA is TGTGCCAGCAGCCAAGCGGGGCTACCATACGAGCAGTACTTC. It translates to CASSQAGLPYEQYF.

The chain has TRBV24-1 and TRBJ2-5; 10 bases map to TRBD1. Trimming removed 3 bases from V and 2 bases from J; junction bases left unmatched: 2. CDR1 and CDR2 (germline): KGHDR, SFDVKD. The CDR3 covers 15 residues. The CDR3 here is CATSDRTGGQETQYF. The CDR3 coding sequence is TGTGCCACCAGTGATCGGACAGGGGGGCAAGAGACCCAGTACTTC.

This clonotype was seen a handful of times. This chain links TRBV2 with TRBJ2-7; TRBD1 agrees at 9 bases. Germline V gene data show CDR1 as SNHLY and CDR2 as FYNNEI. V dropped 5 bases and J dropped 3; count of bases not matched to a gene: 5. The CDR3 runs 14 residues. The CDR3 spells CASSWTGDFYEQYF. In DNA form, the CDR3 reads TGTGCCAGCAGTTGGACAGGGGACTTCTACGAGCAGTACTTC.

V is TRBV12-3 or TRBV12-4 and J is TRBJ1-1; 7 bases map to TRBD1. The junction had 11 bases not matched to a gene; V was cut back by 6 bases and J by 4 bases. This CDR3 has 15 amino acids. CDR3 region: CASSRRDSWGTEAFF. The CDR3 bases are TGTGCCAGCAGCCGCCGGGACAGCTGGGGCACTGAAGCTTTCTTT.

The chain combines TRBV14 with TRBJ1-2; D uncertain. CDR1 and CDR2 (germline): SGHDN, FVKESK. This CDR3 comprises 15 residues. V was pared by 0 bases and J by 5 bases, with 13 bases between. The CDR3 nucleotides read TGTGCCAGCAGCCAAGATTTGTCCGGCCCGTATGGCTACACCTTC. This translates into CASSQDLSGPYGYTF.

DNA of the CDR3: TGTGCCAGCAGCTCTGACCGACTAGCGGGGGCTACAAGCTCCACAGATACGCAGTATTTT. It encodes CASSSDRLAGATSSTDTQYF. This chain joins TRBV7-8 and TRBJ2-3; 12 bases fit TRBD2. CDR3 length equals 20 residues. V was pared by 4 bases and J by 2 bases, with 16 bases of the junction left unmatched. Looked up from germline, CDR1 is SGHVS and CDR2 is FQNEAQ. Filled out from reference TRBV7-8 and TRBJ2-3, the complete variable domain reads GAGVSQSPRYKVAKRGQDVALRCDPISGHVSLFWYQQALGQGPEFLTYFQNEAQLDKSGLPSDRFFAERPEGSVSTLKIQRTQQEDSAVYLCASSSDRLAGATSSTDTQYFGPGTRLTVL.

The CDR3 coding sequence is TGCGCCAGCAGCCAAGTAGATTTGGTCGACTTCAGATTGCCCCAGCATTTT. It is translated as CASSQVDLVDFRLPQHF. J is TRBJ1-5 and V is TRBV4-1, with D hard to call. The CDR3 has 17 amino acids. Trimming stripped 1 base from V and 9 bases from J, with 22 bases between. Germline CDR1 reads MGHRA; CDR2 reads YSYEKL.

This clonotype was seen a handful of times. The rearrangement links TRBV19 to TRBJ2-1; D remains ambiguous. V lost 3 bases to trimming and J lost 2 bases, with 11 bases between them. Germline V gene lookup returns CDR1 LNHDA and CDR2 SQIVND (reference sequence). The CDR3 loop spans 15 amino acids. The CDR3 here is CASSISPTPYNEQFF. Here the CDR3 DNA reads TGTGCCAGTAGTATCTCCCCCACGCCCTACAATGAGCAGTTCTTC. Full variable domain (missing parts from reference TRBV19 and TRBJ2-1): DGGITQSPKYLFRKEGQNVTLSCEQNLNHDAMYWYRQDPGQGLRLIYYSQIVNDFQKGDIAEGYSVSREKKESFPLTVTSAQKNPTAFYLCASSISPTPYNEQFFGPGTRLTVL.

This clonotype was observed a few times. The chain recombines TRBV7-2 with TRBJ2-7, with 7 bases matching TRBD2. Germline V gives CDR1 SGHTA, CDR2 FQGNSA. The length of the CDR3 is 17 residues. The V and J ends lost 0 bases and 0 bases, in that order; junction bases with no gene match: 8. The CDR3 nucleotides are TGTGCCAGCAGCTTAGCGCTTAGCGGGTCGAGCTCCTACGAGCAGTACTTC. Translation: CASSLALSGSSSYEQYF.

This rearrangement joins TRBV12-3 or TRBV12-4 to TRBJ1-2; 8 bases map to TRBD1. The J segment lost 8 bases and the V segment lost 4 bases, leaving 9 bases of the junction unmatched. CDR3 size: 14 residues. CDR3 protein: CASSSDRGTGGYTF. The DNA for the CDR3 is TGTGCCAGCAGTTCCGACAGGGGAACGGGCGGCTACACCTTC.

V is TRBV5-4 and J is TRBJ2-1; D not certain. This CDR3 contains 16 residues. V gave up 4 bases and J gave up 7 bases, with 21 bases separating them. Germline CDR1 is SGHNT and CDR2 is YYREEE (reference sequence). The CDR3 protein is CASSDAVRRTTNEQFF. DNA of the CDR3: TGTGCCAGCAGCGACGCGGTTAGGCGGACGACGAATGAGCAGTTCTTC.

The chain combines TRBV9 with TRBJ1-5; tentative D call: TRBD1 (5 bases). The CDR3 is 14 amino acids. From germline, CDR1 is SGDLS and CDR2 YYNGEE. V lost 0 bases to trimming and J lost 7 bases, with 11 bases between them. The CDR3 reads CASSVGDSQQPQHF. DNA for the CDR3: TGTGCCAGCAGCGTAGGGGACTCTCAACAGCCCCAGCATTTT.

A few counts support this clonotype. The rearrangement links TRBV6-5 to TRBJ2-3; 8 bases match TRBD2. Germline V gives CDR1 MNHEY, CDR2 SVGAGI. Unmatched junction bases numbered 11, after V lost 6 bases and J lost 0 bases. The CDR3 sequence is 17 residues long. The CDR3, as DNA: TGTGCCAGCAGACCCGATACTAGCGGATCTAGCACAGATACGCAGTATTTT. Its protein product is CASRPDTSGSSTDTQYF.

The chain carries TRBV12-3 or TRBV12-4 and TRBJ2-3; TRBD1 might be the D (6 bases). This CDR3 has 14 amino acids. The ends were cut back, 7 bases at V and 2 bases at J, with 13 bases in the middle. CDR3 nucleotide sequence: TGTGCCAGCACCCTAGGGGGTAACACAGATACGCAGTATTTT. This gives the protein CASTLGGNTDTQYF.

This clonotype was detected only once. V is TRBV5-1 and J is TRBJ2-5, with a weak D call TRBD2 (5 bases). In germline, CDR1 is SGHRS, CDR2 YFSETQ. The V and J ends lost 5 bases and 5 bases respectively, with 16 bases between them. The CDR3 extends over 14 amino acids. The CDR3 loop is CASRAIIGEETQYF. CDR3 nucleotide sequence: TGCGCCAGCAGGGCCATAATCGGGGAGGAGACCCAGTACTTC.

This clonotype was recorded a few times. This rearrangement joins TRBV5-1 to TRBJ1-1, with no clear D. Germline CDR1 reads SGHRS; CDR2 reads YFSETQ. This CDR3 contains 13 residues. Trimming removed 0 bases at V and 5 bases at J, with 8 bases between. The CDR3 loop reads CASSLAGRTEAFF. Written as DNA, the CDR3 is TGCGCCAGCAGCTTGGCGGGGAGGACTGAAGCTTTCTTT.

Many counts were recorded for this clonotype. The chain employs TRBV20-1 and TRBJ2-7; 16 nucleotides line up with TRBD2. Germline lookup yields CDR1 DFQATT and CDR2 SNEGSKA (reference sequence). Losses at the gene ends were 4 bases for V and 5 bases for J; bases not matched to a gene: 11. The CDR3 totals 17 residues. The CDR3 spells CSAKPPGLAGGKDEQYF. CDR3 coding DNA: TGCAGTGCTAAACCCCCGGGACTAGCGGGAGGGAAGGACGAGCAGTACTTC.